This T cell receptor beta chain originates from a study of T cell repertoires in cytomegalovirus infection. Deletions cut 3 bases from V and 8 bases from J, with 17 bases between. The germline gives CDR1 SGHTA, CDR2 FQGNSA. This CDR3 has 14 amino acids. The count of this clonotype is one. The antigen is not known. One entry per CDR3 protein, called by TCRdb with MiXCR from the reads. The data contain some 6,100 distinct CDR3 sequences, roughly half of them seen just once; the ten biggest clones take up roughly 90%. The sequence came from a human donor in good health (CMV status not recorded). Some clones in this sample may be carry-over from other donors' samples. Sequenced material: PBMCs, sequenced either directly or after in vitro stimulation (not recorded which). The rearrangement links TRBV7-2 to TRBJ2-7, with unresolved D. CDR3 bases: TGTGCCAGCAGCTTGAGAACCGCTGGCGAGAAGCAGTACTTC. Its translation is CASSLRTAGEKQYF.